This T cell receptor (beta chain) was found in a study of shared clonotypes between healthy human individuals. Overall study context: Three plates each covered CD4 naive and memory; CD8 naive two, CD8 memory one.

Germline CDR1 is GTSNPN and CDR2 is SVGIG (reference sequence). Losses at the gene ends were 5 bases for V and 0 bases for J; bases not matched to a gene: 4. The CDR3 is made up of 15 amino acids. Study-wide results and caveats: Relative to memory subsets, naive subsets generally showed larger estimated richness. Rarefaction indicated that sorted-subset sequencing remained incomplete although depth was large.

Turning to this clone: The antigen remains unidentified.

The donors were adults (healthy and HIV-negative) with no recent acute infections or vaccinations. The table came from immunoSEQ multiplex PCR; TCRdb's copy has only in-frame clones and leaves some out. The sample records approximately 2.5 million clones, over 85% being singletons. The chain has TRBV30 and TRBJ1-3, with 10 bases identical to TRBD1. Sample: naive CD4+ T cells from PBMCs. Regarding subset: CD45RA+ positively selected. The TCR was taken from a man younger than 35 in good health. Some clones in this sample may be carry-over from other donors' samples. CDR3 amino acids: CAWGTGAFSGNTIYF. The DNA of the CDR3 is TGTGCCTGGGGGACAGGGGCCTTCTCTGGAAACACCATATATTTT.